This T cell receptor beta chain originates from a study of cytotoxic CD8 clonotypes in ibrutinib-treated CLL. Overall study context: In all, roughly 11 patients were relapsed/refractory, some 15 were treatment-naive and 17 to 18 were IGHV unmutated. Mean per-sample yields comprised 255,043 productive templates and 85,000 to 100,000 productive rearrangements.

Data came from immunoSEQ multiplex PCR; TCRdb stores just in-frame clones and leaves some out. In the table there are 150,000 or so clones, roughly 84% of which are singletons. A word on this clone: Its antigen remains unidentified.

Overall study results and limits: Public clonotypes were rare and shrank or held steady on treatment.

This receptor was identified in a human donor with chronic lymphocytic leukemia. The material was PBMCs, obtained at disease progression, from a patient treated with ibrutinib.

In DNA form, the CDR3 reads TGTGCCAGCAGGGGAACTGACAGTCAGAGCTACAATGAGCAGTTCTTC. The encoded protein is CASRGTDSQSYNEQFF. The rearrangement uses TRBV2 and TRBJ2-1; D possibly corresponds to TRBD1 (5 bases). The V end lost 6 bases, the J end lost 3 bases, and 18 bases lay between the germline ends. Germline loops: CDR1 SNHLY, CDR2 FYNNEI. The CDR3 is made up of 16 amino acids.